This T cell receptor (beta chain) was recorded in a study of CD4 T cells in relation to SARS-CoV-2 and coronaviruses. Across the study: The HLA restriction of the shared crossreactive spike epitopes was mapped.

Using immunoSEQ multiplex PCR, the repertoire was profiled, and TCRdb retains in-frame clones only, with some absent. This sample carries about 60,000 clones, roughly 93% of them seen once, and the ten largest clones take about 0.14%. CDR3 length: 16 residues. Germline V lookup: CDR1 ENHRY, CDR2 SYGVKD. After removal of 5 bases from V and 6 bases from J, the junction contained 16 bases not matched to a gene. Study-wide findings and caveats: Each donor contributed either pre-pandemic or post-infection samples, not both. Roughly 65% of donors had memory CD4+ clonotypes crossrecognizing SARS-CoV-2 and common cold coronavirus spike.

CD4+ T cells from unexposed donors were obtained before the COVID-19 pandemic (2011-2018). Naive and memory CD4+ T cells came from enriched cryopreserved PBMCs. As regards this clone: Its antigen is unknown.

Sequences were obtained from naive CD4+ T cells from PBMCs. The subset: naive CD4+ T cells isolated by negative enrichment. The receptor comes from a human donor in good health. V is TRBV10-3 and J is TRBJ2-7, with TRBD1 matching over 7 bases. CDR3 loop: CAISRFAAGGGSEQYF. Here the CDR3 DNA reads TGTGCCATCAGTCGTTTCGCGGCAGGGGGTGGAAGCGAGCAGTACTTC.